These 9 T cell receptor beta chains originate from one sample sequenced in a study of a mutant IDH1 vaccine in newly diagnosed glioma. No antigen has been assigned to these receptors. The data were produced by immunoSEQ multiplex PCR, yet TCRdb's version contains in-frame clones alone and is incomplete. The top ten clones hold 5.5% of a sample with some 120,000 clones, around 80% of them seen once. Time point reported: week 11, during vaccination. Doses comprised 300 ug of mutant IDH1 20-mer peptide each, plus topical imiquimod. The input for sequencing was PBMCs, taken from a glioma patient whose treatment included an IDH1 peptide vaccine. These receptors were taken from a man aged 35-49 years with glioma.

A few counts support this clone. This chain connects TRBV2 to TRBJ1-1, with a tentative D call TRBD1 (5 bases). Germline V gives CDR1 SNHLY, CDR2 FYNNEI. The CDR3 consists of 15 residues. The germline V and J ends were trimmed by 7 bases and 3 bases, with 18 bases remaining between them. As DNA, the CDR3 is TGTGCCAGCAAGTGGGGACTCAGACAGTACACTGAAGCTTTCTTT. This codes for CASKWGLRQYTEAFF.

The chain links TRBV14 to TRBJ2-1; D gene unclear. Germline lookup yields CDR1 SGHDN and CDR2 FVKESK. V was cut by 1 base and J by 6 bases, with 16 bases left in between. This CDR3 has 16 residues. The CDR3 nucleotides read TGTGCCAGCAGCCAAGTTTTGGGCCCCCAAGTCAATGAGCAGTTCTTC. Encoded protein: CASSQVLGPQVNEQFF.

The rearrangement uses TRBV28 and TRBJ1-2; 8 bases are shared with TRBD1. From germline, CDR1 is MDHEN and CDR2 SYDVKM. V lost 5 bases and J lost 6; bases outside the gene matches: 14. This CDR3 contains 16 residues. CDR3 coding DNA: TGTGCCAGCAGTCTCGGGGCAGGGGGCGCAGACGATGGCTACACCTTC. This encodes CASSLGAGGADDGYTF.

This clone was counted a single time. The chain couples TRBV11-2 to TRBJ1-4, with D hard to call. The length of the CDR3 is 13 residues. Germline CDR1 is SGHAT and CDR2 is FQNNGV. Trimming pared 5 bases from V and 10 bases from J, leaving 14 bases between. The CDR3 DNA reads TGTGCCAGCAGCCCCGGGTTGATGGGAAAACTGTTTTTT. Encoded protein: CASSPGLMGKLFF.

CDR3 sequence (DNA): TGTGCCAGCAGCTTGGATCTGCGGGTGCGGGGAACCTATGGCTACACCTTC. It encodes CASSLDLRVRGTYGYTF. The J gene is TRBJ1-2, the V gene TRBV5-4; D gene uncertain. The CDR3 is 17 amino acids. Trimming took off 0 bases at V and 4 bases at J, with 19 bases between the two ends. Per germline, CDR1 SGHNT and CDR2 YYREEE (reference sequence).

The genes are TRBV1 and TRBJ2-3; the D segment call TRBD1 is taken from the table without a DNA check. TRBV1 is designated a pseudogene. CDR3 size: 16 residues. The chain's CDR3 is CTSSPPKGASTDTQYF. The CDR3, as DNA: TGCACCAGCAGCCCCCCGAAGGGGGCGAGCACAGATACGCAGTATTTT.

This clone appeared a few times. The chain combines TRBV19 with TRBJ1-4, with 8 bases aligning to TRBD1. CDR1 and CDR2 (germline): LNHDA, SQIVND (reference sequence). The junction had 9 bases not matched to a gene; V was cut back by 7 bases and J by 11 bases. This CDR3 has 13 residues. This chain's CDR3 is CASKGAGGTKLFF. In DNA, the CDR3 is TGTGCCAGTAAAGGGGCAGGGGGCACGAAACTGTTTTTT.

This clone was seen a few times. The rearrangement joins TRBV4-1 to TRBJ1-5, with 10 bases fitting TRBD1. Germline V gene sequence: CDR1 MGHRA, CDR2 YSYEKL. Germline trimming cut 2 bases from V and 5 bases from J; bases unmatched to any gene: 3. The CDR3 covers 15 residues. The CDR3 protein is CASSQRQGADQPQHF. The DNA of the CDR3 is TGCGCCAGCAGCCAAAGACAGGGGGCGGATCAGCCCCAGCATTTT.

The chain joins TRBV5-1 to TRBJ2-3, with TRBD2 identical over 11 bases. V lost 4 bases and J lost 4; bases outside the gene matches: 5. The CDR3 spans 15 residues. Germline loops: CDR1 SGHRS, CDR2 YFSETQ. The CDR3 reads CASSLAGGVPDTQYF. The CDR3 bases are TGCGCCAGCAGCCTAGCGGGGGGAGTCCCAGATACGCAGTATTTT.